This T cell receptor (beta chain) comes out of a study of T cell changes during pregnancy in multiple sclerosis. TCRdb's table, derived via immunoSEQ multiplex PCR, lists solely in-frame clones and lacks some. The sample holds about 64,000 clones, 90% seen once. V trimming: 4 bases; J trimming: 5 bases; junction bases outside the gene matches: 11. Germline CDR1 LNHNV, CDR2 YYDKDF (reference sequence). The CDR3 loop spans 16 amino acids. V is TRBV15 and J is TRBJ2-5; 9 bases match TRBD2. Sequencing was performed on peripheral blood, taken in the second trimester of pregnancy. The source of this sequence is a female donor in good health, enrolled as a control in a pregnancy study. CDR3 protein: CATSKEPAGGRETQYF. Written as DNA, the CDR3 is TGTGCCACCAGCAAAGAACCAGCGGGAGGTCGGGAGACCCAGTACTTC.